A selection of T cell receptor beta chains follows, all from one sample in a study of cytomegalovirus exposure and HLA in healthy donors. Generated by immunoSEQ multiplex PCR, the TCRdb table keeps only in-frame clones and is missing some. In the table there are more than 150,000 clones, roughly four fifths of which are singletons. Sequenced: PBMCs. All receptors derive from a man between 18 and 29 years old in good health and CMV-seronegative. The CDR3 runs from the conserved cysteine through the conserved F or W. Fields, in order: D gene, V gene, clone size, J gene, CDR3 DNA, CDR3 protein. D genes are given only for firm matches. Where a row states a size, it is once, few, many or the class of an expanded clone; other rows omit it.

d_gene: TRBD2; v_gene: TRBV7-3; abundance: NA; j_gene: TRBJ2-1; CDR3nt: TGTGCCAGCAGCCCTAGCGGAGGAGGAGAGCAGTTCTTC; CDR3aa: CASSPSGGGEQFF
d_gene: NA; v_gene: TRBV6-5; abundance: few; j_gene: TRBJ1-1; CDR3nt: TGTGCCAGCAGTTTCCAGAACACTGAAGCTTTCTTT; CDR3aa: CASSFQNTEAFF
d_gene: TRBD2; v_gene: TRBV28; abundance: NA; j_gene: TRBJ2-7; CDR3nt: TGTGCCAGCAGGGCGGGGGGCCTGACCTACGAGCAGTACTTC; CDR3aa: CASRAGGLTYEQYF
d_gene: NA; v_gene: TRBV5-4; abundance: NA; j_gene: TRBJ2-5; CDR3nt: TGTGCCAGCAGCTTGGTAGCGGCCCAAGAGACCCAGTACTTC; CDR3aa: CASSLVAAQETQYF
d_gene: TRBD1; v_gene: TRBV4-2; abundance: NA; j_gene: TRBJ2-7; CDR3nt: TGTGCCAGCAGCCAATCAGCCGGGACAGAAATATACGAGCAGTACTTC; CDR3aa: CASSQSAGTEIYEQYF
d_gene: NA; v_gene: TRBV27; abundance: few; j_gene: TRBJ1-2; CDR3nt: TGTGCCAGCAGTTTGCTCGGGCGGGGAGGGTATGGCTACACCTTC; CDR3aa: CASSLLGRGGYGYTF
d_gene: NA; v_gene: TRBV12-2; abundance: once; j_gene: TRBJ2-2; CDR3nt: TGTGCAAGTCGCTTTCCCCGAACCCGGGACAACCGGAACACCGGGGAGCTGTTTTTT; CDR3aa: CASRFPRTRDNRNTGELFF
d_gene: TRBD1; v_gene: TRBV5-1; abundance: NA; j_gene: TRBJ1-1; CDR3nt: TGCGCCAGCAGCCTTTTCGGGACAGAGAACACTGAAGCTTTCTTT; CDR3aa: CASSLFGTENTEAFF
d_gene: NA; v_gene: TRBV11-2; abundance: few; j_gene: TRBJ2-2; CDR3nt: TGTGCCAGCAGCCCAGAGCGGGTAAACACCGGGGAGCTGTTTTTT; CDR3aa: CASSPERVNTGELFF
d_gene: TRBD2; v_gene: TRBV2; abundance: NA; j_gene: TRBJ2-5; CDR3nt: TGTGCCAGCAGTGTTAGCGGGGCTACACAAGAGACCCAGTACTTC; CDR3aa: CASSVSGATQETQYF
d_gene: NA; v_gene: TRBV4-2; abundance: NA; j_gene: TRBJ2-6; CDR3nt: TGTGCCAGCAGCCAGAGACACTCCTCTGGGGCCAACGTCCTGACTTTC; CDR3aa: CASSQRHSSGANVLTF
d_gene: TRBD1; v_gene: TRBV6-5; abundance: once; j_gene: TRBJ1-1; CDR3nt: TGTGCCAGCAGCCGAACAGGGGGGGGCACTGAAGCTTTCTTT; CDR3aa: CASSRTGGGTEAFF
d_gene: NA; v_gene: TRBV21-1; abundance: NA; j_gene: TRBJ2-6; CDR3nt: TGTGCCAGCAGCAAAGCCGGACACTCCTCTGGGGCCAACGTCCTGACTTTC; CDR3aa: CASSKAGHSSGANVLTF
d_gene: NA; v_gene: TRBV5-1; abundance: NA; j_gene: TRBJ2-1; CDR3nt: TGCGCCAGCAGCTCGTCGGGAGCCGCCTACAATGAGCAGTTCTTC; CDR3aa: CASSSSGAAYNEQFF